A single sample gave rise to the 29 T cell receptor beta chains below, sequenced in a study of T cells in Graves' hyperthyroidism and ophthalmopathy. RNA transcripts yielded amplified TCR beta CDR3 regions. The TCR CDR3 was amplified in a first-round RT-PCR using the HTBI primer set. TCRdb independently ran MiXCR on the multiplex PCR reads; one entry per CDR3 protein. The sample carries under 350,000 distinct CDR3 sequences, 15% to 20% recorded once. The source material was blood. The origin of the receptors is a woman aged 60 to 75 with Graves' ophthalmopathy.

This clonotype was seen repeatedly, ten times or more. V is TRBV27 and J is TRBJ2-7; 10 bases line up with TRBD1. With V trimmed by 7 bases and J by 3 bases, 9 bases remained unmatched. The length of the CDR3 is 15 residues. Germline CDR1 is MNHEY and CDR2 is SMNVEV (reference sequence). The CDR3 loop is CASMWTGGRGYEQYF. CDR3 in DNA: TGTGCCAGCATGTGGACAGGGGGAAGGGGCTACGAGCAGTACTTC.

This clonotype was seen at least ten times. CDR3 in amino acids: CASSLGQGGSPLHF. The CDR3 nucleotides are TGTGCCAGCAGTTTAGGCCAGGGGGGATCACCCCTCCACTTT. This chain links TRBV12-3 or TRBV12-4 with TRBJ1-6; 7 bases agree with TRBD1. V gave up 1 base and J gave up 10 bases; unmatched junction bases: 4. The CDR3 loop spans 14 amino acids.

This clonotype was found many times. CDR3: CAWGGRTEAFF. The CDR3 bases are TGTGCCTGGGGGGGGCGCACTGAAGCTTTCTTT. The chain joins TRBV30 to TRBJ1-1; a possible D gene is TRBD1 (6 bases). Per the germline V gene, CDR1 is GTSNPN and CDR2 is SVGIG (reference sequence). The CDR3 covers 11 residues. V dropped 5 bases and J dropped 4 bases, with 8 bases sitting between them.

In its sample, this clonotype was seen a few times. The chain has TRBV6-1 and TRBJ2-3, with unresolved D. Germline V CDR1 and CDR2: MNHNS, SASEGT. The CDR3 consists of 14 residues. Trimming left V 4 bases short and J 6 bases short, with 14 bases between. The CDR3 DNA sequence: TGTGCCAGCAGTGTCTTTCGGGCCCAGGATACGCAGTATTTT. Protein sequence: CASSVFRAQDTQYF.

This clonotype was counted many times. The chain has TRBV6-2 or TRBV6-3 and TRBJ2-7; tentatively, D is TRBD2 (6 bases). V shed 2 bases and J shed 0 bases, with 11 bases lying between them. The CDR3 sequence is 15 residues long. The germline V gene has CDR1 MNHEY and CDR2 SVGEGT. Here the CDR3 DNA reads TGTGCCAGCAGTTACGGGACTTCGAGCTCCTACGAGCAGTACTTC. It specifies CASSYGTSSSYEQYF.

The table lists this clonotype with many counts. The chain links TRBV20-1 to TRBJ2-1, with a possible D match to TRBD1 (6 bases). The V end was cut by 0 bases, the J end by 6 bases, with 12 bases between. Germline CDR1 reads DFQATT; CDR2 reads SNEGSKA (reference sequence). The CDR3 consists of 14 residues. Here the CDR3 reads CSARDRGYVNEQFF. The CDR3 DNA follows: TGCAGTGCTAGAGATAGGGGGTACGTCAATGAGCAGTTCTTC.

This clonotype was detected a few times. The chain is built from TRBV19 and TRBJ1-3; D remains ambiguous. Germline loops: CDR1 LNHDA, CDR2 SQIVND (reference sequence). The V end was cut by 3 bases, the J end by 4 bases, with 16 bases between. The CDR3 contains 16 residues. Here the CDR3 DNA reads TGTGCCAGTAGTATCCGGACCACGTTTGAGGGAAACACCATATATTTT. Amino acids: CASSIRTTFEGNTIYF.

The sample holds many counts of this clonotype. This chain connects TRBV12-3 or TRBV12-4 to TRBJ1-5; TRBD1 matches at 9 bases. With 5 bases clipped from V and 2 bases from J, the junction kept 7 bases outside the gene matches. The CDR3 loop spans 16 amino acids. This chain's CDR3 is CASSLPGDRGNQPQHF. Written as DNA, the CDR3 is TGTGCCAGCAGTCTCCCGGGGGACAGGGGCAATCAGCCCCAGCATTTT.

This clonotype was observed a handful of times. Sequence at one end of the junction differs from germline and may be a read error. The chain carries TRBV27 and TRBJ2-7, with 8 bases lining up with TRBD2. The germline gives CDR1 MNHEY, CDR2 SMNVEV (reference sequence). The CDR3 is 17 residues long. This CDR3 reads CASSSKAGAGYIGEQYF. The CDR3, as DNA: TGTGCCAGCAGTTCTAAAGCGGGGGCGGGATATATTGGCGAGCAATACTTC.

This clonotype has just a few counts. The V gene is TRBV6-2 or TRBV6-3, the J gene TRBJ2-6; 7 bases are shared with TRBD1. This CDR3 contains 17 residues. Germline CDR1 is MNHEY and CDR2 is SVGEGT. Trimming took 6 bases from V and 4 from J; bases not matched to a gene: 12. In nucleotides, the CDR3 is TGTGCCAGCAGCCCGGGGAAAGGGGGCGGAGGGGCCAACGTCCTGACTTTC. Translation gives CASSPGKGGGGANVLTF.

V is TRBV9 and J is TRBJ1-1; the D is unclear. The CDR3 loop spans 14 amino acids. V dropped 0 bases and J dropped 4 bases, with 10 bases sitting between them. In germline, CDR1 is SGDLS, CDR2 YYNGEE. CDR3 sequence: CASSVDLGFTEAFF. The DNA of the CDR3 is TGTGCCAGCAGCGTAGATCTGGGTTTCACTGAAGCTTTCTTT.

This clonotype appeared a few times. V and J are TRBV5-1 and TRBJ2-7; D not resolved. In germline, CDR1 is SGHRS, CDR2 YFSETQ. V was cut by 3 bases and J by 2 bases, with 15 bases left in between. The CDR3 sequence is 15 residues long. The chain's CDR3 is CASSSTTTPTYEQYF. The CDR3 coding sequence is TGCGCCAGCAGCTCTACGACGACACCTACCTACGAGCAGTACTTC. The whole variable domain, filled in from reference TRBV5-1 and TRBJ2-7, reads KAGVTQTPRYLIKTRGQQVTLSCSPISGHRSVSWYQQTPGQGLQFLFEYFSETQRNKGNFPGRFSGRQFSNSRSEMNVSTLELGDSALYLCASSSTTTPTYEQYFGPGTRLTVT.

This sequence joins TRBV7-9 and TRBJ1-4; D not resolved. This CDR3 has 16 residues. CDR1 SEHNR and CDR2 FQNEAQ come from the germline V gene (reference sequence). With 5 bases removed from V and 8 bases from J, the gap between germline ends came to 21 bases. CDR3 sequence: CASSPRGFGLGEKLFF. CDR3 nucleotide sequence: TGTGCCAGCAGCCCTCGGGGTTTCGGGCTTGGGGAAAAACTGTTTTTT.

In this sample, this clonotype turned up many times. CDR3 amino acids: CATSGVRGNYNEQFF. In nucleotides, the CDR3 is TGTGCCACCAGTGGAGTTCGGGGAAACTACAATGAGCAGTTCTTC. The chain employs TRBV24-1 and TRBJ2-1, with D perhaps TRBD2 (5 bases). Germline V gene sequence: CDR1 KGHDR, CDR2 SFDVKD. This CDR3 has 15 residues. V lost 5 bases and J lost 3, with 13 bases in between.

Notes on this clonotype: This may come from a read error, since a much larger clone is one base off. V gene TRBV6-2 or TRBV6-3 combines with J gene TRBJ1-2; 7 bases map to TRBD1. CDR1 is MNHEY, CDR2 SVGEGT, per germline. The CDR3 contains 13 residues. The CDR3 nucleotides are TGTGCCATCAGTGACAACAGGGGAAAGGGCTACACCTTC. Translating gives CAISDNRGKGYTF.

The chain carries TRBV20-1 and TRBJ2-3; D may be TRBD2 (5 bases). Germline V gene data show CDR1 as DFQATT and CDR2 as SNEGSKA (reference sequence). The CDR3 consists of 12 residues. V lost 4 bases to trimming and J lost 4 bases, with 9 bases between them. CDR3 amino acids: CSAIEGADTQYF. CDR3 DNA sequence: TGCAGTGCTATCGAGGGAGCAGATACGCAGTATTTT.

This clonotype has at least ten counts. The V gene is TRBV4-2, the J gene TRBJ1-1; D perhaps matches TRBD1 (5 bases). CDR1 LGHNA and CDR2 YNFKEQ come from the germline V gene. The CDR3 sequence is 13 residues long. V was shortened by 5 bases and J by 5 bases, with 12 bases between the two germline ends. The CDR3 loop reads CASSKTRQTEAFF. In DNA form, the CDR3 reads TGTGCCAGCAGCAAAACCAGACAGACTGAAGCTTTCTTT.

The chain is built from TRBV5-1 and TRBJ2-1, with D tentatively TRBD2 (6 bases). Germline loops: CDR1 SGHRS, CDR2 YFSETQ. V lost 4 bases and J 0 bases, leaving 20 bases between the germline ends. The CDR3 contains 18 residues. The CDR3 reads CASSPGRAGRSSYNEQFF. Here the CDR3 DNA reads TGCGCCAGCAGCCCGGGACGAGCGGGTAGGAGCTCCTACAATGAGCAGTTCTTC.

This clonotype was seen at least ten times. CDR3 protein: CAASWTANTEAFF. CDR3 in DNA: TGTGCCGCTTCCTGGACAGCGAACACTGAAGCTTTCTTT. The rearrangement uses TRBV7-9 and TRBJ1-1, with a possible D match to TRBD1 (6 bases). V was shortened by 11 bases and J by 1 base, with 14 bases between the two germline ends. The germline V gene has CDR1 SEHNR and CDR2 FQNEAQ (reference sequence). The CDR3 extends over 13 amino acids.

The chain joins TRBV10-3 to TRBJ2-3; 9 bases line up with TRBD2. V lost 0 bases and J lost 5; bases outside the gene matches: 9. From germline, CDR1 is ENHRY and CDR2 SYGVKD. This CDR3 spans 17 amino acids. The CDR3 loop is CAISESWAGGRGDTQYF. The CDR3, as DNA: TGTGCCATCAGTGAGTCTTGGGCGGGGGGGCGCGGAGATACGCAGTATTTT.

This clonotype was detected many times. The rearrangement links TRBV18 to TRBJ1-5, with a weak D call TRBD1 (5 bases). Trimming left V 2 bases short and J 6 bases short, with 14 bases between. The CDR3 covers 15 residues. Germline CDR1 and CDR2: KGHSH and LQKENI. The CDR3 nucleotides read TGTGCCAGCTCACCATCTACCTTTGGGGGTCAGCCCCAGCATTTT. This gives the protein CASSPSTFGGQPQHF.

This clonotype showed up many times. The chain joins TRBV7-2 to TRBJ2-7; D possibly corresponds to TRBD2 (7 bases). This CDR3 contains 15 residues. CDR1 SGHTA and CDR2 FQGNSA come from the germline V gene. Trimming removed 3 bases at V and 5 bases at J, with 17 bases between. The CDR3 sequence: CASSLGGPVKNEQYF. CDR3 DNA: TGTGCCAGCAGCTTGGGGGGGCCGGTGAAAAACGAGCAGTACTTC.

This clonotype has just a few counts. Here the CDR3 DNA reads TGTGCCAGCAGCCTACAGGTCAATCAGCCCCAGCATTTT. It is translated as CASSLQVNQPQHF. V and J are TRBV6-2 or TRBV6-3 and TRBJ1-5; D may be TRBD1 (5 bases). The CDR3 consists of 13 residues. V was cut by 6 bases and J by 3 bases, with 9 bases left in between. Germline assignment: CDR1 MNHEY and CDR2 SVGEGT.

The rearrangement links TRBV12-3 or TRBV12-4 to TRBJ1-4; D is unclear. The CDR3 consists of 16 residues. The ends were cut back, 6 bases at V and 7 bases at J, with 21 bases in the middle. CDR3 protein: CASRPLGWGRIEKLFF. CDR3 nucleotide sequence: TGTGCCAGCAGGCCCTTGGGGTGGGGAAGGATTGAAAAACTGTTTTTT.

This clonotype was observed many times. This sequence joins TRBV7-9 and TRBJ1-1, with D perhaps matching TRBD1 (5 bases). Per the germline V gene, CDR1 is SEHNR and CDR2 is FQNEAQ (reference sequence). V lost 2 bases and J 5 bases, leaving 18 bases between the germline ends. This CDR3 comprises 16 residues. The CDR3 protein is CASSLLGAPERTEAFF. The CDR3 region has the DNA TGTGCCAGCAGCTTATTAGGGGCGCCCGAACGAACTGAAGCTTTCTTT.

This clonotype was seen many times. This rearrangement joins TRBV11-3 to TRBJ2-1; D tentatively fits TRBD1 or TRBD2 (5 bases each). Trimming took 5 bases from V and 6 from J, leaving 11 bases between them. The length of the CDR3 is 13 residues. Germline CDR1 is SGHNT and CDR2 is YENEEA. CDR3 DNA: TGTGCCAGCAGCCCCGCCGGGACCAATGAGCAGTTCTTC. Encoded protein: CASSPAGTNEQFF. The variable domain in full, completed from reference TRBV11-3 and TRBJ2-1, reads EAGVVQSPRYKIIEKKQPVAFWCNPISGHNTLYWYLQNLGQGPELLIRYENEEAVDDSQLPKDRFSAERLKGVDSTLKIQPAELGDSAVYLCASSPAGTNEQFFGPGTRLTVL.

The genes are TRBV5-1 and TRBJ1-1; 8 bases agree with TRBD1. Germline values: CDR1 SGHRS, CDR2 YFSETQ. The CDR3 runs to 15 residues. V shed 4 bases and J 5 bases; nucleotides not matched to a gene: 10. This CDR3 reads CASSHQGAKGTEAFF. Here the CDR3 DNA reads TGCGCCAGCAGCCATCAGGGGGCGAAAGGAACTGAAGCTTTCTTT.

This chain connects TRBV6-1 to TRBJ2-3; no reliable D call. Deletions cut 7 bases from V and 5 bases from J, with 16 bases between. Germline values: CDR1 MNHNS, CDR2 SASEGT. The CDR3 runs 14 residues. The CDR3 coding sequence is TGTGCCAGCACAGATAAAAAGGGTTTAGATACGCAGTATTTT. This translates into CASTDKKGLDTQYF.

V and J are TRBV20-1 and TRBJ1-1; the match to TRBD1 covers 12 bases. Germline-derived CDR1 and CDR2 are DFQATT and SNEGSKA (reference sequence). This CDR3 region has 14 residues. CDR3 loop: CRARDRGLNTEAFF. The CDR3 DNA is TGCAGGGCCCGGGACAGGGGGCTAAACACTGAAGCTTTCTTT.